The TCR beta chain under discussion was sequenced for a study of OX40 agonist ivuxolimab in advanced cancers. General study results and limits: Mean expanded clone counts were higher in CD8+ than CD4+ T cells. The investigators did not determine what antigen specificity the expanded peripheral T cells had.

As regards this clone: Its specificity is not known.

V was shortened by 4 bases and J by 8 bases, with 14 bases between the two germline ends. CDR3 length: 13 amino acids. In germline, CDR1 is KGHSY, CDR2 FQNENV. Clones were sequenced by immunoSEQ multiplex PCR, and TCRdb holds only the in-frame ones, with some missing. The table records some 82,000 clones, 90% to 95% of them present only once. The TCR comes from an adult with an advanced solid tumor such as melanoma, head and neck, liver or kidney cancer. The chain is built from TRBV16 and TRBJ1-2; possible D gene TRBD1, 6 bases. The material sequenced was CD4+ or CD8+ T cells sorted from blood, taken in a trial of the OX40 agonist ivuxolimab. The CDR3 region is CASSRDRTGGYTF. In nucleotides, the CDR3 is TGTGCCAGCAGCCGCGACAGGACGGGAGGCTACACCTTC.